A single sample gave rise to the 28 T cell receptor beta chains below, sequenced in a study of CD8 T cells in ankylosing spondylitis. A single record per CDR3 protein comes from TCRdb applying MiXCR to the 5' RACE reads. The sample includes a few hundred thousand distinct CDR3 sequences, 15% to 20% seen only once; the top ten take around 32%. Specimen: blood, either unsorted or a sorted T cell fraction (not recorded which). Receptor source: a male donor with ankylosing spondylitis or in good health (not recorded which).

This clonotype was seen a few times. This chain joins TRBV7-6 and TRBJ2-3; D uncertain. V lost 5 bases and J lost 5, with 14 bases in between. The CDR3 contains 14 residues. CDR1 is SGHVS, CDR2 FNYEAQ, per germline. The CDR3 loop reads CASSLDRVGDTQYF. The CDR3 DNA reads TGTGCCAGCAGCCTAGACCGAGTAGGAGATACGCAGTATTTT.

This clonotype was counted only a few times. The rearrangement joins TRBV12-3 or TRBV12-4 to TRBJ2-3, with no clear D. CDR3 size: 13 residues. V shed 3 bases and J shed 0 bases, with 4 bases lying between them. DNA for the CDR3: TGTGCCAGCAGTTTCTCTAGCACAGATACGCAGTATTTT. Translated: CASSFSSTDTQYF.

This clonotype was seen a few times. The rearrangement uses TRBV2 and TRBJ2-7, with 11 positions matching TRBD2. The V segment lost 2 bases and the J segment 7 bases; nucleotides outside the gene matches: 10. From germline, CDR1 is SNHLY and CDR2 FYNNEI. The CDR3 spans 16 residues. This CDR3 is CASSELGSGRAEEQYF. The CDR3 bases are TGTGCCAGCAGTGAATTGGGTAGCGGGAGGGCCGAAGAGCAGTACTTC. Full variable domain (rest looked up from reference TRBV2 and TRBJ2-7): EPEVTQTPSHQVTQMGQEVILRCVPISNHLYFYWYRQILGQKVEFLVSFYNNEISEKSEIFDDQFSVERPDGSNFTLKIRSTKLEDSAMYFCASSELGSGRAEEQYFGPGTRLTVT.

Worth noting for this clonotype: A clone one base away is much larger, so this may be a read error. The gene calls are TRBV30 and TRBJ2-7; 10 bases map to TRBD2. The CDR3 runs to 13 residues. Germline lookup yields CDR1 GTSNPN and CDR2 SVGIG (reference sequence). The trim removed 5 bases at V and 6 bases at J, leaving 7 bases unmatched. The CDR3 loop is CAWGAGGLTEQYF. The CDR3 bases are TGTGCCTGGGGAGCGGGAGGGTTAACCGAGCAGTACTTC.

The chain joins TRBV20-1 to TRBJ2-7, with D unresolved. The CDR3 is made up of 13 amino acids. Germline assignment: CDR1 DFQATT and CDR2 SNEGSKA (reference sequence). Trimming shortened V by 0 bases and J by 4 bases, and 10 bases separated the two germline ends. This CDR3 is CSARDSNSYEQYF. The CDR3 bases are TGCAGTGCTAGAGATTCTAATAGTTACGAGCAGTACTTC.

V gene TRBV24-1 combines with J gene TRBJ2-1; D is undetermined. The V gene lost 5 bases and the J gene lost 0 bases, with 34 bases spanning the gap. CDR1 is KGHDR, CDR2 SFDVKD, per germline. This CDR3 is 23 amino acids long. The CDR3 is CATSGFQKGSEDARYLSYNEQFF. Written as DNA, the CDR3 is TGTGCCACCAGTGGTTTTCAGAAGGGCTCCGAAGATGCTAGATATCTCTCCTACAATGAGCAGTTCTTC.

Many counts were recorded for this clonotype. The V gene is TRBV4-1, the J gene TRBJ2-2, with D unresolved. The germline gives CDR1 MGHRA, CDR2 YSYEKL. The CDR3 extends over 11 amino acids. Trimming pared 2 bases from V and 8 bases from J, leaving 3 bases between. In nucleotides, the CDR3 is TGCGCCAGCAGCCAAAAGGGGGAGCTGTTTTTT. Translating gives CASSQKGELFF.

This clonotype has more than one count but fewer than ten. The gene calls are TRBV7-9 and TRBJ2-2; a possible D gene is TRBD2 (5 bases). This CDR3 is 17 amino acids long. Germline V CDR1 and CDR2: SEHNR, FQNEAQ (reference sequence). V lost 3 bases to trimming and J lost 3 bases, with 17 bases between them. The CDR3 reads CASSFGTADLDTGELFF. The CDR3 coding sequence is TGTGCCAGCAGCTTTGGTACAGCGGATTTGGACACCGGGGAGCTGTTTTTT.

This clonotype has more than one count but fewer than ten. This rearrangement joins TRBV13 to TRBJ2-5; tentative D call: TRBD1 (8 bases). Trimming took 4 bases from V and 5 from J, leaving 17 bases between them. Germline CDR1 is PRHDT and CDR2 is FYEKMQ (reference sequence). There are 15 residues in the CDR3. The DNA for the CDR3 is TGTGCCAGCAGCTCCCAGGGGGCGGGAGAGGAGACCCAGTACTTC. As protein: CASSSQGAGEETQYF. Complete variable domain (other parts from reference TRBV13 and TRBJ2-5): AAGVIQSPRHLIKEKRETATLKCYPIPRHDTVYWYQQGPGQDPQFLISFYEKMQSDKGSIPDRFSAQQFSDYHSELNMSSLELGDSALYFCASSSQGAGEETQYFGPGTRLLVL.

This clonotype was detected many times. CDR3 sequence: CASSLSSGDNEQFF. DNA of the CDR3: TGCGCCAGCAGCTTATCTAGCGGCGACAATGAGCAGTTCTTC. This chain uses TRBV5-1 with TRBJ2-1; 7 bases agree with TRBD2. V lost 2 bases, J lost 5 bases, and 4 bases stayed unmatched. Germline V CDR1 and CDR2: SGHRS, YFSETQ. The CDR3 contains 14 residues.

CDR3 bases: TGTGCCAGCAGTCTAACAGGGGGCAGTGACACCGGGGAGCTGTTTTTT. Translated, it gives CASSLTGGSDTGELFF. The chain uses TRBV27 and TRBJ2-2; 9 bases match TRBD1. Germline V gene sequence: CDR1 MNHEY, CDR2 SMNVEV (reference sequence). The CDR3 loop spans 16 amino acids. V was pared by 5 bases and J by 3 bases, with 7 bases of the junction left unmatched.

This chain joins TRBV20-1 and TRBJ2-7; 11 positions match TRBD2. CDR3 length: 16 amino acids. The germline gives CDR1 DFQATT, CDR2 SNEGSKA (reference sequence). After removal of 1 base from V and 4 bases from J, the junction contained 9 bases not matched to a gene. The CDR3 sequence: CSARGLAGPFGYEQYF. DNA for the CDR3: TGCAGTGCTAGAGGACTAGCGGGACCTTTTGGATACGAGCAGTACTTC.

V is TRBV5-5 and J is TRBJ2-5; 8 nucleotides match TRBD1. V lost 4 bases, J lost 1 base, and 3 bases stayed unmatched. Germline loops: CDR1 SGHKS, CDR2 YYEKEE (reference sequence). CDR3 length equals 14 residues. DNA for the CDR3: TGTGCCAGCAGCAGGGACAGGAGCCAAGAGACCCAGTACTTC. This translates into CASSRDRSQETQYF.

This clonotype was seen at least ten times. V is TRBV6-5 and J is TRBJ2-3, with 8 nucleotides matching TRBD1. Germline loops: CDR1 MNHEY, CDR2 SVGAGI. The CDR3 runs 15 residues. V gave up 0 bases and J gave up 3 bases; unmatched junction bases: 2. CDR3 DNA: TGTGCCAGCAGTTACTCCCAGGGGGCGACAGATACGCAGTATTTT. Its protein is CASSYSQGATDTQYF.

This clonotype has more than one count but fewer than ten. The chain has TRBV9 and TRBJ2-2; 12 nucleotides line up with TRBD2. Per the germline V gene, CDR1 is SGDLS and CDR2 is YYNGEE. The J segment lost 4 bases and the V segment lost 0 bases, leaving 7 bases of the junction unmatched. This CDR3 is built from 18 residues. CDR3 amino acids: CASSVARLAGVTTGELFF. CDR3 sequence (DNA): TGTGCCAGCAGCGTAGCTCGACTAGCGGGAGTAACCACCGGGGAGCTGTTTTTT.

The chain combines TRBV9 with TRBJ2-3; D unclear. The germline CDR1 and CDR2 sequences are SGDLS and YYNGEE. The V gene lost 2 bases and the J gene lost 2 bases, with 12 bases spanning the gap. CDR3 length: 15 amino acids. In DNA form, the CDR3 reads TGTGCCAGCAGCGTCGAAGGGTCCCTCACAGATACGCAGTATTTT. This gives the protein CASSVEGSLTDTQYF.

V and J are TRBV5-1 and TRBJ2-2; D uncertain. V lost 2 bases, J lost 6 bases, and 5 bases lay in between. CDR1 is SGHRS, CDR2 YFSETQ, per germline. The CDR3 length is 12 residues. CDR3 DNA sequence: TGCGCCAGCAGCTTTAATTCCGGGGAGCTGTTTTTT. It codes for CASSFNSGELFF.

The gene calls are TRBV7-6 and TRBJ2-1; 9 nucleotides align to TRBD1. From germline, CDR1 is SGHVS and CDR2 FNYEAQ. Trimming took 4 bases from V and 6 from J; bases not matched to a gene: 13. CDR3 size: 17 residues. The CDR3 sequence is CASSYDHGTGKGNEQFF. The DNA for the CDR3 is TGTGCCAGCAGCTACGACCACGGGACAGGGAAGGGCAATGAGCAGTTCTTC.

In its sample, this clonotype was seen many times. The chain couples TRBV10-3 to TRBJ2-3; tentative D call: TRBD1 (5 bases). The CDR3 totals 13 residues. With 8 bases removed from V and 1 base from J, the gap between germline ends came to 10 bases. Per germline, CDR1 ENHRY and CDR2 SYGVKD. The CDR3 region has the DNA TGTGCCATCTCAGGGATTGGCACAGATACGCAGTATTTT. Translation gives CAISGIGTDTQYF.

The chain couples TRBV15 to TRBJ2-1; D assignment may be TRBD1 or TRBD2 (5 bases each). The CDR3 is 13 amino acids. The V gene lost 8 bases and the J gene lost 6 bases, with 14 bases spanning the gap. CDR1 and CDR2 (germline): LNHNV, YYDKDF (reference sequence). The CDR3 loop reads CATQGLRGNEQFF. In DNA, the CDR3 is TGTGCCACCCAGGGCTTGAGGGGCAATGAGCAGTTCTTC. The full variable domain, completed using reference TRBV15 and TRBJ2-1, is DAMVIQNPRYQVTQFGKPVTLSCSQTLNHNVMYWYQQKSSQAPKLLFHYYDKDFNNEADTPDNFQSRRPNTSFCFLDIRSPGLGDTAMYLCATQGLRGNEQFFGPGTRLTVL.

This clonotype was seen repeatedly, ten times or more. This chain uses TRBV6-4 with TRBJ2-1; TRBD2 matches at 12 bases. Losses at the gene ends were 0 bases for V and 4 bases for J; bases not matched to a gene: 1. This CDR3 comprises 16 residues. Germline loops: CDR1 MRHNA, CDR2 SNTAGT. The CDR3 DNA sequence: TGTGCCAGCAGTGACTCGACTAGCGGGAGTTACAATGAGCAGTTCTTC. This sequence encodes CASSDSTSGSYNEQFF.

CDR3 nucleotides: TGTGCCAGCAGTCTCTTAGACGGAGCTAGCACAGATACGCAGTATTTT. Amino acid sequence: CASSLLDGASTDTQYF. The chain employs TRBV6-2 or TRBV6-3 and TRBJ2-3, with unresolved D. The CDR3 length is 16 residues. CDR1 MNHEY and CDR2 SVGEGT come from the germline V gene. The germline V and J ends were trimmed by 5 bases and 0 bases, with 15 bases remaining between them.

This clonotype was detected a few times. The DNA of the CDR3 is TGTGCCAGCAGCGGGTCCTTATCCCCCTACGAGCAGTACTTC. It codes for CASSGSLSPYEQYF. The chain joins TRBV12-3 or TRBV12-4 to TRBJ2-7; D gene uncertain. CDR3 size: 14 residues. The ends were cut back, 6 bases at V and 2 bases at J, with 14 bases in the middle.

The chain has TRBV27 and TRBJ2-7; 7 nucleotides match TRBD2. Germline CDR1 reads MNHEY; CDR2 reads SMNVEV (reference sequence). J gave up 4 bases and V 0 bases, and 9 bases lay outside the gene matches. CDR3 size: 16 residues. The CDR3 bases are TGTGCCAGCAGTTTATCTTGGGGGGGAGGAAGGTACGAGCAGTACTTC. Amino acids: CASSLSWGGGRYEQYF.

This clonotype was detected only a few times. V and J are TRBV28 and TRBJ1-2; 8 nucleotides line up with TRBD1. Germline CDR1 and CDR2: MDHEN and SYDVKM. J was trimmed by 2 bases and V by 3 bases; bases with no gene match: 8. CDR3 length: 16 amino acids. The CDR3 loop reads CASSFAGGRGNYGYTF. The CDR3 bases are TGTGCCAGCAGTTTTGCAGGGGGCAGGGGAAACTATGGCTACACCTTC.

This clonotype has at least ten counts. The genes are TRBV6-2 or TRBV6-3 and TRBJ2-7; 9 bases fit TRBD2. CDR3 size: 14 residues. With 4 bases clipped from V and 7 bases from J, the junction kept 8 bases outside the gene matches. CDR1 and CDR2 from the germline V gene are MNHEY and SVGEGT. The CDR3 sequence: CASSSGTSLREQYF. The CDR3 DNA follows: TGTGCCAGCAGTTCCGGGACTAGCCTTCGTGAGCAGTACTTC.

In this sample, this clonotype turned up a few times. V gene TRBV12-3 or TRBV12-4 combines with J gene TRBJ2-7; no clear D gene. Trimming took 8 bases from V and 2 from J, leaving 13 bases between them. The CDR3 has 13 amino acids. As DNA, the CDR3 is TGTGCCAGCCGCCCGACGGCCGCCTACGAGCAGTACTTC. Translated: CASRPTAAYEQYF.

The V and J genes are TRBV12-3 or TRBV12-4 and TRBJ2-1, with D perhaps TRBD2 (6 bases). V was trimmed by 6 bases and J by 8 bases, leaving 17 bases between them. The CDR3 loop spans 14 amino acids. The CDR3 bases are TGTGCCAGCAGGGGGCCGAATGGAGGGGATGAGCAGTTCTTC. Amino acids: CASRGPNGGDEQFF.